The 10 T cell receptor beta chains given below trace back to one sample, sequenced in a study of blood T cell repertoires in COVID-19. TCRdb's table, derived via immunoSEQ multiplex PCR, lists solely in-frame clones and lacks some. Among roughly 290,000 clones listed, 87% were seen once. The sequenced sample was PBMCs or T cells enriched from blood (not recorded which). These receptors were taken from a woman in her forties who had recovered from COVID-19.

The chain has TRBV5-5 and TRBJ1-1, with D tentatively TRBD1 (5 bases). The CDR3 length is 15 residues. The germline V gene encodes CDR1 SGHKS and CDR2 YYEKEE (reference sequence). The V gene lost 6 bases and the J gene lost 2 bases, with 17 bases spanning the gap. CDR3 DNA: TGTGCCAGCACCGTCGGGGGACCGGGTAACACTGAAGCTTTCTTT. Translating gives CASTVGGPGNTEAFF. Using reference TRBV5-5 and TRBJ1-1 for the parts outside the CDR3, the full variable domain is DAGVTQSPTHLIKTRGQQVTLRCSPISGHKSVSWYQQVLGQGPQFIFQYYEKEERGRGNFPDRFSARQFPNYSSELNVNALLLGDSALYLCASTVGGPGNTEAFFGQGTRLTVV.

This sequence joins TRBV7-6 and TRBJ2-7; TRBD2 agrees at 13 bases. The CDR3 is 14 residues long. The V gene end was trimmed by 5 bases and the J gene end by 5 bases; junction bases not matched to a gene: 3. Germline V gene data show CDR1 as SGHVS and CDR2 as FNYEAQ. The CDR3 region has the DNA TGTGCCAGCAGCAGACTAGCGGGAGGTCACGAGCAGTACTTC. Translation gives CASSRLAGGHEQYF.

This clone was seen a few times. V usage is TRBV7-5 and J usage is TRBJ2-7; TRBD2, the D gene given by the table, was not confirmed from the DNA. TRBV7-5 is a pseudogene. The CDR3 runs to 13 residues. The DNA for the CDR3 is TGTGCCAGAAGCTTAGGCCAGACTACGCGTTCGGGCTTC. Encoded protein: CARSLGQTTRSGF.

This clone came up a few times. The V call is TRBV7-2, the J call TRBJ1-2; a possible D gene is TRBD1 (5 bases). Germline CDR1 and CDR2: SGHTA and FQGNSA. The CDR3 covers 13 residues. V gave up 3 bases and J gave up 8 bases, with 13 bases separating them. The CDR3 bases are TGTGCCAGCAGCTTTGCAGGGATCAACGGCTACACCTTC. It specifies CASSFAGINGYTF. The complete variable domain, with remaining parts taken from reference TRBV7-2 and TRBJ1-2, reads GAGVSQSPSNKVTEKGKDVELRCDPISGHTALYWYRQSLGQGLEFLIYFQGNSAPDKSGLPSDRFSAERTGGSVSTLTIQRTQQEDSAVYLCASSFAGINGYTFGSGTRLTVV.

The gene calls are TRBV10-3 and TRBJ2-7, with D unclear. CDR1 is ENHRY, CDR2 SYGVKD, per germline. Trimming cost V 2 bases and J 9 bases, with 17 bases left between them. The CDR3 is 14 amino acids. CDR3 loop: CAISEAAQLRVQYF. The CDR3 DNA follows: TGTGCCATCAGTGAGGCAGCCCAACTACGAGTGCAGTACTTC.

The V and J genes are TRBV18 and TRBJ2-5; 9 nucleotides align to TRBD2. Germline V gene sequence: CDR1 KGHSH, CDR2 LQKENI. This CDR3 is 16 amino acids long. Trimming at V came to 2 bases and at J to 4 bases, leaving 8 bases not matched to a gene. The CDR3, as DNA: TGTGCCAGCTCACCATCGTTAGCGGGAGATAGAGAGACCCAGTACTTC. Residues: CASSPSLAGDRETQYF.

The rearrangement links TRBV2 to TRBJ2-7, with 12 bases identical to TRBD1. CDR1 is SNHLY, CDR2 FYNNEI, per germline. This CDR3 has 15 amino acids. V lost 6 bases to trimming and J lost 12 bases; unmatched junction nucleotides: 15. CDR3 DNA sequence: TGTGCCAGCAGCGACCCGGGACAGGGGGCCGGCAGACCGTACTTC. As protein: CASSDPGQGAGRPYF.

The chain employs TRBV6-6 and TRBJ1-1; D is perhaps TRBD1 (6 bases). CDR1 and CDR2 from the germline V gene are MNHNY and SVGAGI (reference sequence). The V and J ends lost 2 bases and 5 bases respectively, with 15 bases between them. The CDR3 covers 15 residues. CDR3 nucleotides: TGTGCCAGCAGTTACGTGCAGGGGAAGGGGACTGAAGCTTTCTTT. The encoded protein is CASSYVQGKGTEAFF.

The J gene is TRBJ2-3, the V gene TRBV27; 8 bases are shared with TRBD2. The CDR3 loop spans 15 amino acids. CDR1 and CDR2 from the germline V gene are MNHEY and SMNVEV (reference sequence). The junction had 10 bases not matched to a gene; V was cut back by 5 bases and J by 6 bases. The CDR3 bases are TGTGCCAGCAGTAGCCTAGCGGGTCGTTCCGATACGCAGTATTTT. It translates to CASSSLAGRSDTQYF.

The gene calls are TRBV7-6 and TRBJ1-4; 7 bases match TRBD1. Germline-derived CDR1 and CDR2 are SGHVS and FNYEAQ. V dropped 1 base and J dropped 3; count of bases not matched to a gene: 8. CDR3 length equals 17 residues. The CDR3 DNA sequence: TGTGCCAGCAGCTTAGACCCAAAGGGACAGTCTAATGAAAAACTGTTTTTT. Protein product: CASSLDPKGQSNEKLFF.